The 3 T cell receptor beta chains in this list originate from one sample, sequenced in a study of blood T cells in healthy people across ages. The use of a sample-barcoded 5' primer and a J-beta primer mix characterized a second PCR of about 7 to 12 cycles. TCRdb recomputed calls from the 5' RACE reads with MiXCR, one row per CDR3 protein. Here the sample spans hundreds of thousands of distinct CDR3 sequences, 58% being singletons. The sequenced material came from blood. These receptors came from a man aged 25 to 45 in good health.

This chain links TRBV12-3 or TRBV12-4 with TRBJ2-7; D unresolved. The V and J ends lost 7 bases and 6 bases respectively, with 16 bases between them. The CDR3 is made up of 13 amino acids. CDR3 in amino acids: CASTPGMAREQYF. In DNA form, the CDR3 reads TGTGCCAGCACTCCAGGAATGGCACGCGAGCAGTACTTC.

The gene calls are TRBV25-1 and TRBJ2-5, with TRBD2 identical over 9 bases. The CDR3 consists of 15 residues. Germline-derived CDR1 and CDR2 are MGHDK and SYGVNS. V was clipped by 4 bases and J by 6 bases; unmatched bases: 9. CDR3 in amino acids: CASSALGGRGKTQYF. CDR3 coding DNA: TGTGCCAGCAGTGCTCTCGGCGGGAGGGGTAAGACCCAGTACTTC. The full variable domain, in which reference TRBV25-1 and TRBJ2-5 provide the parts outside the CDR3, is EADIYQTPRYLVIGTGKKITLECSQTMGHDKMYWYQQDPGMELHLIHYSYGVNSTEKGDLSSESTVSRIRTEHFPLTLESARPSHTSQYLCASSALGGRGKTQYFGPGTRLLVL.

The chain couples TRBV29-1 to TRBJ2-3, with D possibly TRBD1 on 5 matching bases. Germline values: CDR1 SQVTM, CDR2 ANQGSEA. The CDR3 length is 13 residues. Trimming stripped 7 bases from V and 0 bases from J, with 11 bases between. The CDR3 sequence is CSGRQLSTDTQYF. Here the CDR3 DNA reads TGCAGCGGGCGACAGCTTAGCACAGATACGCAGTATTTT.